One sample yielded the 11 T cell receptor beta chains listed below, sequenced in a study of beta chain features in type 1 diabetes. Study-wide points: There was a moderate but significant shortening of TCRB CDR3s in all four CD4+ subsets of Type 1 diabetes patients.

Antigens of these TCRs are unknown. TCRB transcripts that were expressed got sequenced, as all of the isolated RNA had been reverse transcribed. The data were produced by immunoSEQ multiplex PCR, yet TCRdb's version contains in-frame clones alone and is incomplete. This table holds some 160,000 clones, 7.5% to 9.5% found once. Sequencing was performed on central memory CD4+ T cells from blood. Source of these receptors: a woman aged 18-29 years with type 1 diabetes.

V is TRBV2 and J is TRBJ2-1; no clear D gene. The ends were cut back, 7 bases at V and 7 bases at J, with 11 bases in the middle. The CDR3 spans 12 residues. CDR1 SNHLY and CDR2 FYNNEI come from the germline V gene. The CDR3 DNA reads TGTGCCAGCAACCCCTTACGGAATGAGCAGTTCTTC. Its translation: CASNPLRNEQFF.

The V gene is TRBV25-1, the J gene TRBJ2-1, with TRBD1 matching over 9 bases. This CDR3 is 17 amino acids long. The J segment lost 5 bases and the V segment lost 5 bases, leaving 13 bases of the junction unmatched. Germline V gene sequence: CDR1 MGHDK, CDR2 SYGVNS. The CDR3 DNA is TGTGCCAGCAGTCCGCCGTCCGGGACAGGGAAAAACAATGAGCAGTTCTTC. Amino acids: CASSPPSGTGKNNEQFF.

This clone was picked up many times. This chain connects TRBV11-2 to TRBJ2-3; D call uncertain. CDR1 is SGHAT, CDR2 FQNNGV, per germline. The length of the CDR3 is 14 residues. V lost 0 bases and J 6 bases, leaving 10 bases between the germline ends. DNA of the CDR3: TGTGCCAGCAGCTTAGATCGCCTGAGGGATACGCAGTATTTT. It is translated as CASSLDRLRDTQYF. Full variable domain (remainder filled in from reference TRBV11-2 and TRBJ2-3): EAGVAQSPRYKIIEKRQSVAFWCNPISGHATLYWYQQILGQGPKLLIQFQNNGVVDDSQLPKDRFSAERLKGVDSTLKIQPAKLEDSAVYLCASSLDRLRDTQYFGPGTRLTVL.

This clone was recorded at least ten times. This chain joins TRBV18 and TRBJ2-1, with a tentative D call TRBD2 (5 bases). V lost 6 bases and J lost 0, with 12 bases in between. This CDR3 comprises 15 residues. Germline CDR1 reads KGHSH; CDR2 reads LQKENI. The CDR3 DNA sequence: TGTGCCAGCTCTGGGAGTGGGAGCTCCTACAATGAGCAGTTCTTC. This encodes CASSGSGSSYNEQFF. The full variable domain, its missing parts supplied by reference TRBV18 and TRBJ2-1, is NAGVMQNPRHLVRRRGQEARLRCSPMKGHSHVYWYRQLPEEGLKFMVYLQKENIIDESGMPKERFSAEFPKEGPSILRIQQVVRGDSAAYFCASSGSGSSYNEQFFGPGTRLTVL.

The CDR3 DNA is TGTGCCAGTAGTATTCCGTCGGGACAGGGGGGTAGCTATGGCTACACCTTC. The encoded protein is CASSIPSGQGGSYGYTF. The chain combines TRBV19 with TRBJ1-2; TRBD1 matches at 11 bases. This CDR3 spans 17 amino acids. CDR1 and CDR2 from the germline V gene are LNHDA and SQIVND (reference sequence). V lost 3 bases to trimming and J lost 4 bases; unmatched junction nucleotides: 10.

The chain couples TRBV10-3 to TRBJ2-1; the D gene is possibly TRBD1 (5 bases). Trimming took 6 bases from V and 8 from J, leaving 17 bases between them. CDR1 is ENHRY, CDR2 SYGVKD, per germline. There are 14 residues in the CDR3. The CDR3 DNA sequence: TGTGCCATCAGGAGTGGTGGGGCTGGGTATGAGCAGTTCTTC. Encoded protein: CAIRSGGAGYEQFF.

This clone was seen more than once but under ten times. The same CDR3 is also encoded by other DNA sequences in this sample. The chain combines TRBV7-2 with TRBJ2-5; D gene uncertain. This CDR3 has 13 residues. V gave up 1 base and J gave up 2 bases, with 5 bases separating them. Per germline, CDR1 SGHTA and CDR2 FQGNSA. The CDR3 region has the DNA TGTGCCAGCAGCTTAGGCAGGCAAGAGACCCAGTACTTC. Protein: CASSLGRQETQYF. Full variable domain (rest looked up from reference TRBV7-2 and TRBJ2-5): GAGVSQSPSNKVTEKGKDVELRCDPISGHTALYWYRQSLGQGLEFLIYFQGNSAPDKSGLPSDRFSAERTGGSVSTLTIQRTQQEDSAVYLCASSLGRQETQYFGPGTRLLVL.

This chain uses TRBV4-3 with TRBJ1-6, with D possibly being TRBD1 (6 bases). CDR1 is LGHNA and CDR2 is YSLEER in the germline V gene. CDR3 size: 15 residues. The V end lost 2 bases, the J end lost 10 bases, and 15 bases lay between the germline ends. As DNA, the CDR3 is TGCGCCAGCAGCCAAAATCAGAGGACAGACTCACCCCTCCACTTT. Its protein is CASSQNQRTDSPLHF.

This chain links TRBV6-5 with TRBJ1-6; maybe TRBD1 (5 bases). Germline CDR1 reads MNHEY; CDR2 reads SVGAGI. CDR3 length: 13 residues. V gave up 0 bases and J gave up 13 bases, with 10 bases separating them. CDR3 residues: CASSYSQGTPLHF. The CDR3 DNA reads TGTGCCAGCAGTTACTCCCAGGGTACTCCCCTCCACTTT.

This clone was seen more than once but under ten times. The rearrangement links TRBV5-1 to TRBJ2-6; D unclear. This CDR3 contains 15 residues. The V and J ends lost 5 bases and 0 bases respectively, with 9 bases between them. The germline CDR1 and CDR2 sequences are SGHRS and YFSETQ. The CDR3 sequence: CASRQGDSGANVLTF. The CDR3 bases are TGCGCCAGCAGGCAAGGAGACTCTGGGGCCAACGTCCTGACTTTC.

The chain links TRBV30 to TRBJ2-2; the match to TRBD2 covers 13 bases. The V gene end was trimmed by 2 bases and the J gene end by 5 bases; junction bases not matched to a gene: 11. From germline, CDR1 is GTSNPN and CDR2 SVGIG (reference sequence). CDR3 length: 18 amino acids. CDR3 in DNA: TGTGCCTGGAGTTCACCGGGACTAGCGGGGCGGGGGACCGGGGAGCTGTTTTTT. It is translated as CAWSSPGLAGRGTGELFF.